The 18 T cell receptor beta chains reported below all come from one sample, sequenced in a study of radiation and T cells in renal cell carcinoma. Time point defined: baseline pretreatment blood. Stated treatment: 15 Gy SBRT to primary tumor, nephrectomy 4 weeks later. The table came from immunoSEQ multiplex PCR; TCRdb's copy has only in-frame clones and leaves some out. The table records roughly 130,000 clones, more than 70% of them present only once. This material consisted of blood, taken from a patient whose treatment included radiotherapy and nephrectomy. The receptors derive from a woman aged 45-59 years with renal cell carcinoma.

The CDR3 bases are TGTGCCAGCAGCGTCGGACTAGCGGGGGGGCCATCGGAGACCCAGTACTTC. It yields the protein CASSVGLAGGPSETQYF. The chain combines TRBV9 with TRBJ2-5; 15 nucleotides agree with TRBD2. V shed 2 bases, J shed 5 bases, and the junction held 7 bases outside the gene matches. This CDR3 is 17 amino acids long. The germline V gene has CDR1 SGDLS and CDR2 YYNGEE.

The rearrangement joins TRBV7-8 to TRBJ2-7; TRBD2 matches at 8 bases. The ends lost 5 bases at V and 6 bases at J; junction bases unmatched: 12. Germline-derived CDR1 and CDR2 are SGHVS and FQNEAQ. The CDR3 runs 15 residues. This CDR3 is CASSPRFVTSGEQYF. The DNA for the CDR3 is TGTGCCAGCAGCCCCCGATTTGTCACTAGCGGCGAGCAGTACTTC.

Of note for this clone: The identical CDR3 is also encoded by other nucleotide sequences in the sample. V usage is TRBV5-1 and J usage is TRBJ1-5; weak D call: TRBD1 (5 bases). In germline, CDR1 is SGHRS, CDR2 YFSETQ. The CDR3 is 15 amino acids. Trimming removed 0 bases from V and 1 base from J, with 8 bases in between. The CDR3 sequence is CASSLDGGSNQPQHF. The CDR3 nucleotides read TGCGCCAGCAGCTTGGACGGGGGAAGCAATCAGCCCCAGCATTTT.

The chain recombines TRBV19 with TRBJ2-6, with D possibly being TRBD1 or TRBD2 (5 bases each). The germline CDR1 and CDR2 sequences are LNHDA and SQIVND (reference sequence). V lost 5 bases, J lost 3 bases, and 17 bases lay in between. The CDR3 consists of 17 residues. The CDR3 reads CASSSGASIHGANVLTF. CDR3 nucleotides: TGTGCCAGTAGTTCCGGGGCTTCGATCCATGGGGCCAACGTCCTGACTTTC.

The rearrangement links TRBV18 to TRBJ2-7; TRBD1 agrees at 10 bases. Germline lookup yields CDR1 KGHSH and CDR2 LQKENI. V lost 3 bases and J lost 7; bases outside the gene matches: 6. The CDR3 has 14 amino acids. Here the CDR3 reads CASSPGQGIGEQYF. DNA for the CDR3: TGTGCCAGCTCACCGGGACAGGGGATAGGAGAGCAGTACTTC.

This sequence joins TRBV4-3 and TRBJ1-1; D unresolved. CDR3 length: 14 amino acids. Germline V gene data show CDR1 as LGHNA and CDR2 as YSLEER. Trimming took off 3 bases at V and 7 bases at J, with 15 bases between the two ends. This chain's CDR3 is CASSHSRSRDEAFF. The CDR3 bases are TGCGCCAGCAGCCACAGTCGCAGCCGCGATGAAGCTTTCTTT.

V and J are TRBV2 and TRBJ2-4; D possibly uses TRBD1 or TRBD2 (7 bases each). Trimming stripped 1 base from V and 9 bases from J, with 19 bases between. Germline V gives CDR1 SNHLY, CDR2 FYNNEI. The CDR3 runs 16 residues. The CDR3 sequence is CASSEGAPGGVSIQYF. As DNA, the CDR3 is TGTGCCAGCAGTGAAGGGGCTCCAGGGGGGGTTAGCATTCAGTACTTC.

The chain uses TRBV4-1 and TRBJ2-3; the D is unclear. Looked up from germline, CDR1 is MGHRA and CDR2 is YSYEKL. V gave up 1 base and J gave up 3 bases, with 17 bases separating them. The CDR3 consists of 17 residues. CDR3 residues: CASSQGIPPLRTDTQYF. Here the CDR3 DNA reads TGCGCCAGCAGCCAAGGCATTCCCCCTCTCAGGACAGATACGCAGTATTTT.

The genes are TRBV6-5 and TRBJ2-7; tentatively, D is TRBD1 (6 bases). This CDR3 has 13 amino acids. Germline loops: CDR1 MNHEY, CDR2 SVGAGI. The germline V and J ends were trimmed by 4 bases and 1 base, with 8 bases remaining between them. As DNA, the CDR3 is TGTGCCAGCAGTTCGGACAGATCCTACGAGCAGTACTTC. Residues: CASSSDRSYEQYF.

J is TRBJ1-5 and V is TRBV7-9, with D possibly being TRBD1 (5 bases). Trimming cost V 10 bases and J 3 bases, with 10 bases left between them. The germline V gene has CDR1 SEHNR and CDR2 FQNEAQ (reference sequence). The CDR3 runs to 12 residues. The CDR3 coding sequence is TGTGCCATCGGGGGGGTCAATCAGCCCCAGCATTTT. Encoded protein: CAIGGVNQPQHF.

The CDR3, as DNA: TGTGCCAGCAGCGTAGACGGAGGGGGCACTGAAGCTTTCTTT. Residues: CASSVDGGGTEAFF. This chain uses TRBV9 with TRBJ1-1, with a weak D call TRBD1 (6 bases). The CDR3 length is 14 residues. CDR1 is SGDLS, CDR2 YYNGEE, per germline. The V and J ends lost 0 bases and 4 bases respectively, with 10 bases between them. Supplemented by reference TRBV9 and TRBJ1-1, the full variable domain reads DSGVTQTPKHLITATGQRVTLRCSPRSGDLSVYWYQQSLDQGLQFLIQYYNGEERAKGNILERFSAQQFPDLHSELNLSSLELGDSALYFCASSVDGGGTEAFFGQGTRLTVV.

This chain connects TRBV18 to TRBJ1-2, with D tentatively TRBD1 (5 bases). Germline V lookup: CDR1 KGHSH, CDR2 LQKENI. V lost 6 bases and J lost 8, with 16 bases in between. CDR3 length equals 13 residues. Here the CDR3 DNA reads TGTGCCAGCTCCCGGGGCCCTGGGGAAGGCTACACCTTC. Its translation: CASSRGPGEGYTF.

CDR3 sequence: CASSLTVQVHETQYF. CDR3 nucleotide sequence: TGTGCCAGCAGCTTAACGGTCCAGGTCCATGAGACCCAGTACTTC. The chain carries TRBV7-3 and TRBJ2-5; D is unclear. The CDR3 has 15 amino acids. The germline V and J ends were trimmed by 0 bases and 5 bases, with 13 bases remaining between them. Germline lookup yields CDR1 SGHTA and CDR2 FQGTGA.

The chain combines TRBV9 with TRBJ2-2; TRBD2 aligns across 8 bases. Germline V gives CDR1 SGDLS, CDR2 YYNGEE. This CDR3 comprises 16 residues. The V segment lost 2 bases and the J segment 4 bases; nucleotides outside the gene matches: 7. CDR3 DNA sequence: TGTGCCAGCAGCGTGATCCCAAGCGGGGGCACCGGGGAGCTGTTTTTT. Translated, it gives CASSVIPSGGTGELFF.

A remark on this clone: The junction and the germline gene differ at one end; a read error may be behind it. V gene TRBV7-7 combines with J gene TRBJ2-5; no definite D call. The CDR3 extends over 13 amino acids. CDR1 and CDR2 (germline): SSHAT, FNYEAQ (reference sequence). Written as DNA, the CDR3 is TGTGCTAGCAGCTTTAGTACAGTGGAGACCCAGTACTTC. This translates into CASSFSTVETQYF.

The gene calls are TRBV23-1 and TRBJ1-1; D is undetermined. TRBV23-1 is identified as an open reading frame with a role that is uncertain. This CDR3 contains 13 residues. The V end lost 8 bases, the J end lost 3 bases, and 13 bases lay between the germline ends. The CDR3, as DNA: TGCGCCAGCGTCCCGTTCCTAGACACTGAAGCTTTCTTT. Its protein product is CASVPFLDTEAFF.

The chain combines TRBV5-1 with TRBJ2-7; no clear D gene. The CDR3 extends over 13 amino acids. CDR1 is SGHRS, CDR2 YFSETQ, per germline. Deletions cut 4 bases from V and 7 bases from J, with 15 bases between. As DNA, the CDR3 is TGCGCCAGCAGCGTGGACCTATCTGGGGAGCAGTACTTC. This gives the protein CASSVDLSGEQYF.

The chain uses TRBV4-1 and TRBJ1-2, with unresolved D. The CDR3 totals 14 residues. Germline V CDR1 and CDR2: MGHRA, YSYEKL. Trimming removed 10 bases from V and 2 bases from J, with 17 bases in between. CDR3 coding DNA: TGCGCCACCCACTTAATGTATACGAACTATGGCTACACCTTC. Translating it yields CATHLMYTNYGYTF.